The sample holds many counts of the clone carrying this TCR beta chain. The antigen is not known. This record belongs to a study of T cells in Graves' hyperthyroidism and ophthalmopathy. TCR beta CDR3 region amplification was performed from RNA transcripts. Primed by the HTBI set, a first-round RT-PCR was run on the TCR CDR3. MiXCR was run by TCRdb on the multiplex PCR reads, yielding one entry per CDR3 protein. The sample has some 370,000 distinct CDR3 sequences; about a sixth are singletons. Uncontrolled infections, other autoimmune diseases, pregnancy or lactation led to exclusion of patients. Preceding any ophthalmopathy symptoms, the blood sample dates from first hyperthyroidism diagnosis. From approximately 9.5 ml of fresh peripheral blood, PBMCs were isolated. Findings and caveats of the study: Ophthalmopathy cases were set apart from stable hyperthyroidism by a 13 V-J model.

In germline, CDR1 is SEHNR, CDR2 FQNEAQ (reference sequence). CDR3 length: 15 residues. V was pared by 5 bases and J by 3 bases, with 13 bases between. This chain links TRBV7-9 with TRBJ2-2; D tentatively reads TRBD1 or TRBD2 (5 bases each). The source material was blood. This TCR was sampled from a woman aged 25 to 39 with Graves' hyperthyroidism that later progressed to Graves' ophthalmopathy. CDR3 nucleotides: TGTGCCAGCAGCCGTATGATGGGGGACACCGGGGAGCTGTTTTTT. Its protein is CASSRMMGDTGELFF.